The sequence of this TCR beta chain was determined in a study of molecular identifiers for immune sequencing clone quantification. Study details: The replicate experiment used RNA from roughly 20,000 or 100,000 naive CD8 cells. This RNA was split into five aliquots, and four of them were sequenced.

The CD8+CD4-CCR7+CD45RA+ phenotype defined the sorted naive CD8 T cells. Previously published methods and listed TCR primers were used for the bulk TCR libraries. TCRdb passed the PCR reads through MiXCR, listing each CDR3 protein once. The sample shows about 510,000 distinct CDR3 sequences, about a quarter of them seen only once. The CDR3 spans 15 residues. The V gene's germline CDR1 is SGHNT and CDR2 YYREEE (reference sequence). J lost 5 bases, V lost 5 bases, and 10 bases had no gene match. The receptor's source is a human donor in good health. Some libraries in this study had Jurkat cell RNA spiked in. Input material: naive CD8+ T cells from blood, with Jurkat cell RNA spiked in. Subset meaning: FACS-sorted CD8+CD4-CCR7+CD45RA+ naive T cells. The rearrangement links TRBV5-4 to TRBJ2-7; 10 nucleotides agree with TRBD1. CDR3 in amino acids: CASSPRDRGNDEQYF. The DNA of the CDR3 is TGTGCCAGCAGTCCCCGGGACAGGGGAAACGACGAGCAGTACTTC.